The 8 T cell receptor beta chains below were found in one sample sequenced in a study of shared clonotypes between healthy human individuals. Profiling relied on immunoSEQ multiplex PCR, and the TCRdb table lists in-frame clones only, not all of them. The sample contains 2 million to 2.5 million clones, approximately 93% of which appear only once. Specimen: naive CD4+ T cells from PBMCs. The subset here: CD45RA+ positively selected. Every receptor here comes from a man between 18 and 35 years old in good health. Some clones in this sample may be carry-over from other donors' samples.

The sample holds one count of this clone. This chain links TRBV19 with TRBJ2-2; D is ambiguous. Germline CDR1 and CDR2: LNHDA and SQIVND (reference sequence). Trimming took 2 bases from V and 1 from J, leaving 8 bases between them. The CDR3 is 15 residues long. This chain's CDR3 is CASSIKGQNTGELFF. CDR3 in DNA: TGTGCCAGTAGTATAAAGGGTCAGAACACCGGGGAGCTGTTTTTT.

This chain joins TRBV30 and TRBJ1-2; possible D gene TRBD1, 5 bases. This CDR3 comprises 21 residues. Germline CDR1 GTSNPN, CDR2 SVGIG (reference sequence). V was cut by 0 bases and J by 3 bases, with 32 bases left in between. The CDR3 DNA is TGTGCCTGGAGTGTACTGAGTTCGTCGTTGTCGGCACCTCCGGGGGACTATGGCTACACCTTC. It specifies CAWSVLSSSLSAPPGDYGYTF.

V and J are TRBV25-1 and TRBJ2-5, with a weak D call TRBD1 (6 bases). This CDR3 is built from 17 residues. Germline V CDR1 and CDR2: MGHDK, SYGVNS. Trimming took off 4 bases at V and 4 bases at J, with 22 bases between the two ends. CDR3: CASSAPLGQLRGETQYF. CDR3 bases: TGTGCCAGCAGTGCACCCTTAGGACAGCTTCGGGGAGAGACCCAGTACTTC.

The chain combines TRBV5-1 with TRBJ2-1; 10 bases agree with TRBD1. Germline CDR1 is SGHRS and CDR2 is YFSETQ. The CDR3 totals 14 residues. The J segment lost 8 bases and the V segment lost 6 bases, leaving 8 bases of the junction unmatched. CDR3 in DNA: TGCGCCAGCACCCGGGACAGGGGACACGATGAGCAGTTCTTC. It is translated as CASTRDRGHDEQFF.

The genes are TRBV2 and TRBJ2-5; 9 bases align to TRBD2. Germline V lookup: CDR1 SNHLY, CDR2 FYNNEI. V trimming: 7 bases; J trimming: 5 bases; junction bases outside the gene matches: 14. This CDR3 region has 16 residues. CDR3 amino acids: CASKPGLAHDGETQYF. As DNA, the CDR3 is TGTGCCAGCAAACCGGGACTAGCCCACGATGGGGAGACCCAGTACTTC.

The chain carries TRBV27 and TRBJ2-4, with D tentatively TRBD2 (5 bases). Germline V gene data show CDR1 as MNHEY and CDR2 as SMNVEV (reference sequence). CDR3 length equals 15 residues. V was clipped by 5 bases and J by 9 bases, with 20 bases between them. CDR3 nucleotides: TGTGCCAGCAGTCCCGTTTACCCGGCGGGTGGCATTCAGTACTTC. Its translation is CASSPVYPAGGIQYF.

This clone was picked up a small number of times. This chain joins TRBV7-8 and TRBJ2-1; 7 nucleotides line up with TRBD2. Trimming cost V 4 bases and J 4 bases; bases outside gene matches: 7. Looked up from germline, CDR1 is SGHVS and CDR2 is FQNEAQ. The CDR3 is 15 residues long. CDR3 DNA sequence: TGTGCCAGCAGCTCCCTAGCGGCGCGGTACAATGAGCAGTTCTTC. Encoded protein: CASSSLAARYNEQFF.

The V and J genes are TRBV6-1 and TRBJ2-3; no firm D call. Per germline, CDR1 MNHNS and CDR2 SASEGT. The CDR3 is 14 amino acids. Trimming cost V 6 bases and J 1 base, with 11 bases left between them. The CDR3 nucleotides are TGTGCCAGCAGAACCCCGGCCGGCACAGATACGCAGTATTTT. This codes for CASRTPAGTDTQYF.